This entry describes one TCR beta chain. Original analysis: Amplification of reference gene primers provided the estimated nucleated cell counts. Clones were read by immunoSEQ multiplex PCR, and TCRdb kept only the in-frame ones, dropping some. D and trimming were read from the DNA, whereas the V and J calls and clone size are those reported in that table. In the table there are some 250,000 clones, 84% of which are singletons. The sample originates from a study of blood T cell repertoires in COVID-19. Study information: Spain, Italy and the United States supplied samples that represented acute and convalescent COVID-19.

The V segment lost 0 bases and the J segment 3 bases; nucleotides outside the gene matches: 7. Germline CDR1 MNHEY, CDR2 SVGAGI. This CDR3 is 16 amino acids long. The source material was peripheral blood. This TCR was recovered from a man aged 60 to 69 with acute or convalescent COVID-19. The chain carries TRBV6-5 and TRBJ1-2, with 7 bases fitting TRBD1. In DNA form, the CDR3 reads TGTGCCAGCAGTTACTCCTCGAGACAGGGAGACTATGGCTACACCTTC. Protein: CASSYSSRQGDYGYTF.